The text below deals with one T cell receptor (beta chain). These data originate in a study of shared clonotypes between healthy human individuals. Assay: immunoSEQ multiplex PCR; the TCRdb copy retains only in-frame clones and omits some. The table shows around 700,000 clones, with approximately 75% occurring only once. Trimming took 1 base from V and 3 from J; bases not matched to a gene: 1. The length of the CDR3 is 15 residues. CDR1 MGHRA and CDR2 YSYEKL come from the germline V gene. This chain uses TRBV4-1 with TRBJ2-1; 9 bases agree with TRBD1. Sequenced: memory CD4+ T cells sorted from blood. The subset was: CD45RA-negative fraction. This clonotype was obtained from a woman aged 30 to 39 in good health. The CDR3 coding sequence is TGCGCCAGCAGCCAAGGACAGGGGGGCTACAATGAGCAGTTCTTC. Encoded protein: CASSQGQGGYNEQFF.